A single sample gave rise to the 20 T cell receptor beta chains below, sequenced in a study of cytomegalovirus exposure and HLA in healthy donors. 60 Vbeta and 13 Jbeta primers were used in PCR. Method: immunoSEQ multiplex PCR; TCRdb's copy keeps in-frame clones and lacks some. Among under 200,000 clones, around four fifths were seen once, and the ten largest hold over 3%. Sequencing was performed on PBMCs. Source of these receptors: a female donor in good health and CMV-seronegative.

The gene calls are TRBV10-3 and TRBJ1-1, with D uncertain. Germline-derived CDR1 and CDR2 are ENHRY and SYGVKD. The V end was cut by 4 bases, the J end by 0 bases, with 9 bases between. The CDR3 is made up of 14 amino acids. Written as DNA, the CDR3 is TGTGCCATCAGTGCGCAGGACTTGAACACTGAAGCTTTCTTT. It is translated as CAISAQDLNTEAFF.

The table lists this clone with a few counts. The chain couples TRBV19 to TRBJ1-5; 9 nucleotides align to TRBD1. J gave up 5 bases and V 5 bases, and 10 bases lay outside the gene matches. There are 16 residues in the CDR3. CDR1 and CDR2 from the germline V gene are LNHDA and SQIVND (reference sequence). As DNA, the CDR3 is TGTGCCAGTAGTGGAACCGGGACAGGGTTTCATCAGCCCCAGCATTTT. This encodes CASSGTGTGFHQPQHF.

The chain couples TRBV6-4 to TRBJ1-4, with no clear D. V was cut by 6 bases and J by 8 bases, with 13 bases left in between. Germline CDR1 and CDR2: MRHNA and SNTAGT. The CDR3 is 13 amino acids. The DNA of the CDR3 is TGTGCCAGCAGCATGAGGATTTGGGAAAAACTGTTTTTT. Protein product: CASSMRIWEKLFF.

This rearrangement joins TRBV18 to TRBJ2-5; TRBD1 might be the D (5 bases). Germline CDR1 KGHSH, CDR2 LQKENI. V shed 2 bases and J shed 4 bases, with 8 bases lying between them. CDR3 length: 13 residues. CDR3 residues: CASSPRGRETQYF. DNA of the CDR3: TGTGCCAGCTCACCAAGGGGTCGAGAGACCCAGTACTTC. Full variable domain (rest looked up from reference TRBV18 and TRBJ2-5): NAGVMQNPRHLVRRRGQEARLRCSPMKGHSHVYWYRQLPEEGLKFMVYLQKENIIDESGMPKERFSAEFPKEGPSILRIQQVVRGDSAAYFCASSPRGRETQYFGPGTRLLVL.

The CDR3 nucleotides are TGTGCCAGCAGCTTAACGACAGGGGAGGGCACCGGGGAGCTGTTTTTT. It specifies CASSLTTGEGTGELFF. The V call is TRBV7-9, the J call TRBJ2-2, with TRBD1 as a possible D gene (8 bases). The V end lost 2 bases, the J end lost 4 bases, and 14 bases lay between the germline ends. The CDR3 has 16 amino acids. From germline, CDR1 is SEHNR and CDR2 FQNEAQ (reference sequence).

CDR3 amino acids: CASSLGSHYNSPLHF. DNA of the CDR3: TGTGCCAGCAGCTTGGGCAGCCACTATAATTCACCCCTCCACTTT. The genes are TRBV11-1 and TRBJ1-6; D is unclear. The CDR3 covers 15 residues. CDR1 and CDR2 (germline): SGHAT, FQDESV (reference sequence). The germline V and J ends were trimmed by 3 bases and 3 bases, with 9 bases remaining between them.

The chain joins TRBV4-3 to TRBJ2-1; TRBD2 agrees at 10 bases. Looked up from germline, CDR1 is LGHNA and CDR2 is YSLEER. After removal of 0 bases from V and 4 bases from J, the junction contained 6 bases not matched to a gene. This CDR3 comprises 17 residues. CDR3 bases: TGCGCCAGCAGCCAAGACTGGAAGCGGGGGGGGTACAATGAGCAGTTCTTC. This gives the protein CASSQDWKRGGYNEQFF.

This clone was recorded once. For the CDR3, the DNA is TGCGCCAGCACTCAAGGCAGGGGGTTTGAAAAACTGTTTTTT. This sequence encodes CASTQGRGFEKLFF. V is TRBV4-1 and J is TRBJ1-4; 7 bases are a match to TRBD1. The CDR3 is 14 residues long. The V segment lost 7 bases and the J segment 7 bases; nucleotides outside the gene matches: 9. Germline V gene data show CDR1 as MGHRA and CDR2 as YSYEKL.

The chain links TRBV7-8 to TRBJ1-1, with TRBD1 matching over 10 bases. Germline trimming cut 4 bases from V and 5 bases from J; bases unmatched to any gene: 4. The CDR3 is 14 amino acids. CDR1 is SGHVS, CDR2 FQNEAQ, per germline. The CDR3 is CASSSGQGITEAFF. As DNA, the CDR3 is TGTGCCAGCAGCTCGGGACAGGGGATTACTGAAGCTTTCTTT.

This chain uses TRBV7-2 with TRBJ1-5; 7 nucleotides line up with TRBD1. The CDR3 consists of 15 residues. Germline V lookup: CDR1 SGHTA, CDR2 FQGNSA. V lost 1 base and J lost 6; bases outside the gene matches: 6. The CDR3 loop reads CASSLVEGAGQPQHF. In nucleotides, the CDR3 is TGTGCCAGCAGCTTAGTTGAGGGGGCGGGTCAGCCCCAGCATTTT.

Only one count was recorded for this clone. This chain links TRBV9 with TRBJ1-1; no reliable D call. The CDR3 has 13 amino acids. The V gene lost 3 bases and the J gene lost 7 bases, with 13 bases spanning the gap. Germline CDR1 reads SGDLS; CDR2 reads YYNGEE. CDR3 sequence: CASSARGRDEAFF. CDR3 sequence (DNA): TGTGCCAGCAGCGCCCGGGGAAGGGATGAAGCTTTCTTT.

Note on this clone: Sequence at one end of the junction differs from germline and may be a read error. V usage is TRBV7-9 and J usage is TRBJ2-2; D is unresolved. Per germline, CDR1 SEHNR and CDR2 FQNEAQ (reference sequence). This CDR3 has 12 residues. As DNA, the CDR3 is TGTTCCAGCAGCTTAGGGCTCGGGGAGCTGTTTTTT. This encodes CSSSLGLGELFF.

The chain carries TRBV6-1 and TRBJ2-3; 7 positions match TRBD2. Germline loops: CDR1 MNHNS, CDR2 SASEGT. The CDR3 has 14 residues. J gave up 7 bases and V 3 bases, and 7 bases lay outside the gene matches. The CDR3, as DNA: TGTGCCAGCAGTGAGGGTGACGGGAGGAATACGCAGTATTTT. Protein sequence: CASSEGDGRNTQYF.

V usage is TRBV7-9 and J usage is TRBJ2-7; 8 bases map to TRBD1. Germline values: CDR1 SEHNR, CDR2 FQNEAQ (reference sequence). V shed 5 bases and J 2 bases; nucleotides not matched to a gene: 5. The CDR3 covers 14 residues. The CDR3 protein is CASSPLQGAYEQYF. DNA for the CDR3: TGTGCCAGCAGCCCACTACAGGGGGCCTACGAGCAGTACTTC.

The sample holds a few counts of this clone. At the DNA level, this CDR3 is encoded by other sequences in the same sample as well. The V and J genes are TRBV5-1 and TRBJ1-5; the D gene is possibly TRBD1 (6 bases). The CDR3 contains 14 residues. Between the trimmed V and J ends, which lost 0 bases and 3 bases, there was a span of 7 bases. Germline V gene data show CDR1 as SGHRS and CDR2 as YFSETQ. The CDR3 spells CASSLGQDNQPQHF. In nucleotides, the CDR3 is TGCGCCAGCAGCTTGGGACAGGACAATCAGCCCCAGCATTTT. Drawing the rest from reference TRBV5-1 and TRBJ1-5, the complete variable domain is KAGVTQTPRYLIKTRGQQVTLSCSPISGHRSVSWYQQTPGQGLQFLFEYFSETQRNKGNFPGRFSGRQFSNSRSEMNVSTLELGDSALYLCASSLGQDNQPQHFGDGTRLSIL.

V is TRBV19 and J is TRBJ1-2, with D possibly matching TRBD1 (6 bases). This CDR3 has 16 amino acids. V was trimmed by 3 bases and J by 0 bases, leaving 14 bases between them. The V gene's germline CDR1 is LNHDA and CDR2 SQIVND (reference sequence). The CDR3 DNA reads TGTGCCAGTAGTATTCCTGGGACACCTTCTAACTATGGCTACACCTTC. This sequence encodes CASSIPGTPSNYGYTF.

As concerns this clone: Other DNA sequences in the same sample also yield this CDR3. The J gene is TRBJ2-5, the V gene TRBV5-1; 7 positions agree with TRBD1. The germline gives CDR1 SGHRS, CDR2 YFSETQ. The CDR3 loop spans 14 amino acids. V shed 3 bases and J 1 base; nucleotides not matched to a gene: 3. The CDR3 DNA reads as TGCGCCAGCAGCTCGCAGGGGGTCCAAGAGACCCAGTACTTC. It is translated as CASSSQGVQETQYF.

In this sample, this clone turned up once. The genes are TRBV28 and TRBJ1-2, with D possibly matching TRBD1 (5 bases). Germline CDR1 is MDHEN and CDR2 is SYDVKM. V was cut by 3 bases and J by 0 bases, with 8 bases left in between. The CDR3 runs 14 residues. In DNA form, the CDR3 reads TGTGCCAGCAGTTTGGAGGGGTCTAACTATGGCTACACCTTC. Protein sequence: CASSLEGSNYGYTF.

The J gene is TRBJ1-5, the V gene TRBV7-9; 7 nucleotides match TRBD1. Looked up from germline, CDR1 is SEHNR and CDR2 is FQNEAQ (reference sequence). This CDR3 has 17 amino acids. Trimming at V came to 5 bases and at J to 5 bases, leaving 15 bases not matched to a gene. CDR3 protein: CASSQGIAGGMHQPQHF. In nucleotides, the CDR3 is TGTGCCAGCAGCCAGGGGATTGCAGGGGGTATGCATCAGCCCCAGCATTTT.

The gene calls are TRBV4-3 and TRBJ2-7, with a tentative D call TRBD2 (6 bases). CDR1 LGHNA and CDR2 YSLEER come from the germline V gene. V lost 0 bases and J 7 bases, leaving 16 bases between the germline ends. The CDR3 is 15 amino acids. CDR3 sequence reads: CASSQESGGKEEQYF. DNA of the CDR3: TGCGCCAGCAGCCAAGAGAGTGGGGGGAAGGAGGAGCAGTACTTC.